This T cell receptor (beta chain) was retrieved from a study of blood T cell repertoires in COVID-19. The CDR3 consists of 13 residues. Per germline, CDR1 SGHTA and CDR2 FQGNSA. The V end was cut by 7 bases, the J end by 7 bases, with 14 bases between. The method was immunoSEQ multiplex PCR; TCRdb's version includes in-frame clones alone and lacks a portion of them. There are more than 65,000 clones in the sample; about 80% occur only once, and about 40% lies in the top ten. This chain links TRBV7-2 with TRBJ2-1; possible D gene TRBD2, 5 bases. The sequenced sample consisted of peripheral blood. The TCR originated in a woman aged 70-85 years with acute or convalescent COVID-19. In DNA form, the CDR3 reads TGTGCCAGCACCCCGAAACGCGGGAATGAGCAGTTCTTC. Protein sequence: CASTPKRGNEQFF.